The clone carrying this TCR beta chain was seen only a few times. Sequencing was performed with immunoSEQ multiplex PCR; in TCRdb, only in-frame clones are kept and a portion is missing. The top ten hold roughly 4.5% of the sample, which has roughly 200,000 clones, about 85% seen once. The data were taken from a study of blood T cell repertoires in COVID-19. Trimming removed 1 base from V and 10 bases from J, with 10 bases in between. The germline CDR1 and CDR2 sequences are SGHTA and FQGNSA. The length of the CDR3 is 13 residues. Sequenced sample: peripheral blood. V is TRBV7-2 and J is TRBJ1-4, with D possibly matching TRBD1 (6 bases). The sequence came from a woman older than 75 with acute or convalescent COVID-19. CDR3 sequence reads: CASSLGGLGKLFF. The CDR3 region has the DNA TGTGCCAGCAGCTTAGGGGGGCTGGGAAAACTGTTTTTT.